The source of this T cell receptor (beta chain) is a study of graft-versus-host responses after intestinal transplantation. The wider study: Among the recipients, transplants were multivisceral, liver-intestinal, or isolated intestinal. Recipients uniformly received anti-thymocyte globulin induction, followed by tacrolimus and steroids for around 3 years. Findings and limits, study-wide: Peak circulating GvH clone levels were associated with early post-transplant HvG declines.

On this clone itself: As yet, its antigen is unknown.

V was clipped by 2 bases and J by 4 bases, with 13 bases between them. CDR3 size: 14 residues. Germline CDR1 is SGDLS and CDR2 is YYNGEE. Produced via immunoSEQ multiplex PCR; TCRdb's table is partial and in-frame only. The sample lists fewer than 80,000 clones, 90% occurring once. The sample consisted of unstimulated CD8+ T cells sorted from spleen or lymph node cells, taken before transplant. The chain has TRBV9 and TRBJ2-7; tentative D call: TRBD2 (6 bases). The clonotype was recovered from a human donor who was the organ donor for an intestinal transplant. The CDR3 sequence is CASSVGSPLYEQYF. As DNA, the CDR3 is TGTGCCAGCAGCGTCGGGAGCCCTTTGTACGAGCAGTACTTC. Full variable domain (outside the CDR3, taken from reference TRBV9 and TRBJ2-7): DSGVTQTPKHLITATGQRVTLRCSPRSGDLSVYWYQQSLDQGLQFLIQYYNGEERAKGNILERFSAQQFPDLHSELNLSSLELGDSALYFCASSVGSPLYEQYFGPGTRLTVT.